A selection of T cell receptor beta chains follows, all from one sample in a study of identifying expanded T cells in peripheral blood. The assay was immunoSEQ multiplex PCR, and TCRdb's table has in-frame clones only and misses some. This table has around 85,000 clones, roughly 91% appearing once. The specimen was blood. Source of these receptors: a person aged 18-70 years in good health. Each CDR3 is given with its conserved first and last residue. D genes are given only for firm matches. Clone sizes are given selectively: once, few, many, or a class where the clone is expanded.

j_gene	abundance	d_gene	len	v_gene	CDR3nt	CDR3aa
TRBJ2-3	.	.	13	TRBV29-1	TGCAGCGTCAGACATGTTCTGACAGATACGCAGTATTTT	CSVRHVLTDTQYF
TRBJ1-2	.	.	12	TRBV25-1	TGTGCCAGCATCGGGGGAAAAGGTGGCTACACCTTC	CASIGGKGGYTF
TRBJ2-5	.	TRBD2	15	TRBV19	TGTGCCAGTAGTATCATCTCTAGCGGGGCAGAGACCCAGTACTTC	CASSIISSGAETQYF
TRBJ2-7	once	.	13	TRBV18	TGTGCCAGCTCACCCCTAGCCACCTACGAGCAGTACTTC	CASSPLATYEQYF
TRBJ2-2	.	.	15	TRBV5-1	TGCGCCAGCAGCTTGGGGAGAACTGGGGTCGGGGAGCTGTTTTTT	CASSLGRTGVGELFF
TRBJ2-1	.	.	12	TRBV5-4	TGTGCCAGCAGGGACTCCTACAATGAGCAGTTCTTC	CASRDSYNEQFF
TRBJ1-3	.	.	16	TRBV7-9	TGTGCCAGCAGCGCAGTGGGTCCGGGCCATAGGAACACCATATATTTT	CASSAVGPGHRNTIYF
TRBJ1-6	.	.	13	TRBV6-5	TGTGCCAGCAGTTACGGGCCTAATTCACCCCTCCACTTT	CASSYGPNSPLHF
TRBJ2-2	once	.	12	TRBV9	TGTGCCAGCAGCGTCCTCCCCGGGGAGCTGTTTTTT	CASSVLPGELFF
TRBJ1-3	.	.	14	TRBV19	TGTGCCAGTAGTATCTGGGTCTCTGGAAACACCATATATTTT	CASSIWVSGNTIYF
TRBJ1-2	.	.	14	TRBV6-1	TGTGCCAGCAGTGAGGGCAGGGGAGGAGATGGCTACACCTTC	CASSEGRGGDGYTF
TRBJ2-1	.	TRBD1	15	TRBV5-4	TGTGCCAGCAGCCCCAGACAGGGGGGCGACAATGAGCAGTTCTTC	CASSPRQGGDNEQFF
TRBJ1-4	.	.	11	TRBV6-6	TGTGCCAGCAGCCTTCGTTCAGAACTGTTTTTT	CASSLRSELFF
TRBJ1-1	.	.	15	TRBV7-2	TGTGCCAGCAGCCCCCGGACGGCCCCGAACACTGAAGCTTTCTTT	CASSPRTAPNTEAFF